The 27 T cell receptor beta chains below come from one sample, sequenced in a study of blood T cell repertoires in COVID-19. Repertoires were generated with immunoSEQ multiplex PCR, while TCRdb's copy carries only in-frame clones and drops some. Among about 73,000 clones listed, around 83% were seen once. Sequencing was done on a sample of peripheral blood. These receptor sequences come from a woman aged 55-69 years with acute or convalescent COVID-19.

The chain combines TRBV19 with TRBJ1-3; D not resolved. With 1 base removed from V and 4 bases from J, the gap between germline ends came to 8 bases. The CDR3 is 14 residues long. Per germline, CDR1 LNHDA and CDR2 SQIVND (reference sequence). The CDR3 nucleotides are TGTGCCAGTAGTATAGGACAACCGGGAAACACCATATATTTT. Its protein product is CASSIGQPGNTIYF.

This chain's CDR3 is CASSAGDRGLKNIQYF. In nucleotides, the CDR3 is TGTGCCAGCAGTGCAGGGGACAGGGGGCTCAAAAACATTCAGTACTTC. The chain combines TRBV6-6 with TRBJ2-4; TRBD1 matches 12 bases. CDR1 MNHNY and CDR2 SVGAGI come from the germline V gene (reference sequence). V shed 5 bases and J 3 bases; nucleotides not matched to a gene: 5. The CDR3 covers 16 residues.

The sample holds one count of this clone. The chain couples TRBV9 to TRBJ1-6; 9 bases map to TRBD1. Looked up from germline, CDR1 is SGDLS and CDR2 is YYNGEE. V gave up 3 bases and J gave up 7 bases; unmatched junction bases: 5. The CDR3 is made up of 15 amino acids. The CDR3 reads CASSGQGGGNSPLHF. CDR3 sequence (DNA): TGTGCCAGCAGCGGACAGGGGGGCGGGAATTCACCCCTCCACTTT.

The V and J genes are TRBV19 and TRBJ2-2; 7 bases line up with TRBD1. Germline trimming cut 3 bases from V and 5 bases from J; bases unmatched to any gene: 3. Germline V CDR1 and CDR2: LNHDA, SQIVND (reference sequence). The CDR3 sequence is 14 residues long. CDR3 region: CASSIDRATGELFF. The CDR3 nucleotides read TGTGCCAGTAGTATTGACAGGGCAACCGGGGAGCTGTTTTTT.

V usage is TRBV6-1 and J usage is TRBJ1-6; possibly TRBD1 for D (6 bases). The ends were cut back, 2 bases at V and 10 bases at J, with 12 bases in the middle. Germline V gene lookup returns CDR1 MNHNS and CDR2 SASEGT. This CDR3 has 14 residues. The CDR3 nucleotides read TGTGCCAGCAGTGAACGGGGGGGCCAATCACCCCTCCACTTT. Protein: CASSERGGQSPLHF.

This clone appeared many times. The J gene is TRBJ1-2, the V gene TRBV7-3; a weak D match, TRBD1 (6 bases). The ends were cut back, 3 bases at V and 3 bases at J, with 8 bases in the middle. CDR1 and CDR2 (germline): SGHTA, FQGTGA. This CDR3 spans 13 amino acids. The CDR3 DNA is TGTGCCAGCAGCTTTAACAGGGACTATGGCTACACCTTC. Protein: CASSFNRDYGYTF.

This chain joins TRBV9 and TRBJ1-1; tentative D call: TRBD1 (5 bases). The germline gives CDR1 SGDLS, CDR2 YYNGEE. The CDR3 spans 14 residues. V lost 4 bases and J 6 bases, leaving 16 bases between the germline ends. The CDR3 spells CASSLSTRGSEAFF. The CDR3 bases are TGTGCCAGCAGCCTTTCGACCCGGGGGTCTGAAGCTTTCTTT.

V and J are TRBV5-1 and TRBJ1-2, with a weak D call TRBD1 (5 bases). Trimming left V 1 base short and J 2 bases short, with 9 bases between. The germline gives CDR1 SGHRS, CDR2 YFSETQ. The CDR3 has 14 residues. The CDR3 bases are TGCGCCAGCAGCTTGTACTCAGGGAACTATGGCTACACCTTC. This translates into CASSLYSGNYGYTF.

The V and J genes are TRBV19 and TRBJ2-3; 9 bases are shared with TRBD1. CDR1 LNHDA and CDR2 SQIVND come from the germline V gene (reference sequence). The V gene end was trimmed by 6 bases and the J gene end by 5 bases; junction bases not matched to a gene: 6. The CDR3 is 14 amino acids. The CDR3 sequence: CASRGDRVEDTQYF. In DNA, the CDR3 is TGTGCCAGTAGAGGGGACAGGGTAGAAGATACGCAGTATTTT.

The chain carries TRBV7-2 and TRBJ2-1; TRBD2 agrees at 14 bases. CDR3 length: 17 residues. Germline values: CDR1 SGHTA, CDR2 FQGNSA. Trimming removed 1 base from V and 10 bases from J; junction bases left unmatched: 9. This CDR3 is CASSLGTSGGPRTEQFF. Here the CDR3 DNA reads TGTGCCAGCAGCTTAGGGACTAGCGGGGGGCCACGTACGGAGCAGTTCTTC.

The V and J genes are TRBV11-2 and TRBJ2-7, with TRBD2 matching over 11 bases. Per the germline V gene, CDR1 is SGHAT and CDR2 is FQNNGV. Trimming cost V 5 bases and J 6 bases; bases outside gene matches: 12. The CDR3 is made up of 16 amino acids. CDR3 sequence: CASSAGPGTSGVEQYF. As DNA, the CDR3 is TGTGCCAGCAGCGCGGGCCCCGGGACTAGCGGCGTCGAGCAGTACTTC. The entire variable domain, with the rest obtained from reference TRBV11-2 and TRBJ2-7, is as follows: EAGVAQSPRYKIIEKRQSVAFWCNPISGHATLYWYQQILGQGPKLLIQFQNNGVVDDSQLPKDRFSAERLKGVDSTLKIQPAKLEDSAVYLCASSAGPGTSGVEQYFGPGTRLTVT.

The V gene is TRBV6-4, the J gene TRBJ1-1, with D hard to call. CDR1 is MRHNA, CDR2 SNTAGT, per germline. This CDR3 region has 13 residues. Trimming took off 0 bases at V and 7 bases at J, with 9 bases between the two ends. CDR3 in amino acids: CASSDSISVEAFF. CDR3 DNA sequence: TGTGCCAGCAGTGACTCGATTTCGGTTGAAGCTTTCTTT.

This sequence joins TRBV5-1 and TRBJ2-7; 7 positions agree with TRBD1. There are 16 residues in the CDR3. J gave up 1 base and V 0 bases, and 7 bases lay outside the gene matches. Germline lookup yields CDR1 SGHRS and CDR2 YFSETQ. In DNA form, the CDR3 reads TGCGCCAGCAGCTTGGCCGGGCAGGGGGTGTCCTACGAGCAGTACTTC. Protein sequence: CASSLAGQGVSYEQYF.

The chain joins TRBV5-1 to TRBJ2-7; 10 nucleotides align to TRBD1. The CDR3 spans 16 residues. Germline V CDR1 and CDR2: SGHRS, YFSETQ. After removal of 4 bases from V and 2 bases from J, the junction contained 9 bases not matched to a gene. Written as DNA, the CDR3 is TGCGCCAGCAGCCCGGGGGGGACAGGGGAAACCTACGAGCAGTACTTC. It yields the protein CASSPGGTGETYEQYF.

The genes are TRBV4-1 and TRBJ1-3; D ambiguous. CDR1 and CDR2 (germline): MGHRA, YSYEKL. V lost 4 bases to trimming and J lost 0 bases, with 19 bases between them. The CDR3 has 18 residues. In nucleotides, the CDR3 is TGCGCCAGCAGCCGTTACATTACGGAGGAAGGCTCTGGAAACACCATATATTTT. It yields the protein CASSRYITEEGSGNTIYF.

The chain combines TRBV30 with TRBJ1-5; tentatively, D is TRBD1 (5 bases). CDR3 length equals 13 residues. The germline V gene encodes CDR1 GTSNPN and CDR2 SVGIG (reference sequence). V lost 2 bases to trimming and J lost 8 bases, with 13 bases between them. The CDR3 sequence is CAWSMGPGKPQHF. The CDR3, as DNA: TGTGCCTGGAGTATGGGGCCTGGGAAGCCCCAGCATTTT.

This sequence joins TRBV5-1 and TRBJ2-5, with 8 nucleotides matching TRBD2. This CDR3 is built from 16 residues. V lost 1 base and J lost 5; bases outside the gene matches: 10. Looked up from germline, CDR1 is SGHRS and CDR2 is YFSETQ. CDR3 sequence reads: CASSLSSGAGTETQYF. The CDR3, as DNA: TGCGCCAGCAGCTTGAGTAGCGGGGCAGGGACCGAGACCCAGTACTTC.

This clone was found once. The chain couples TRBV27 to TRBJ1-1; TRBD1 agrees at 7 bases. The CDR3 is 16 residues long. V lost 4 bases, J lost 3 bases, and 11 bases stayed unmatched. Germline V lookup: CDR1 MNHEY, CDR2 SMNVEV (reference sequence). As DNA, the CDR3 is TGTGCCAGCAGTTCCCGACAGGGTAGGAGGTACACTGAAGCTTTCTTT. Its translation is CASSSRQGRRYTEAFF.

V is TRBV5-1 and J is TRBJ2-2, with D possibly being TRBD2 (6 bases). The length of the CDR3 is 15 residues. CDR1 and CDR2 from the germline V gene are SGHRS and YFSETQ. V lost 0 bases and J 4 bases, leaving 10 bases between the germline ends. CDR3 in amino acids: CASSLDGGSTGELFF. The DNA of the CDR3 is TGCGCCAGCAGCTTGGACGGGGGAAGCACCGGGGAGCTGTTTTTT.

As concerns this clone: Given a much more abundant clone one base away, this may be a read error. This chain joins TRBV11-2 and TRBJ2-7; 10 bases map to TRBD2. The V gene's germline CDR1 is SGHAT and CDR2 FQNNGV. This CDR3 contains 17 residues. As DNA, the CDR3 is TGTGTCAGCAGCTCACGTAGCGGGGGGCCATTCTCCTACGAGCAGTACTTC. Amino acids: CVSSSRSGGPFSYEQYF.

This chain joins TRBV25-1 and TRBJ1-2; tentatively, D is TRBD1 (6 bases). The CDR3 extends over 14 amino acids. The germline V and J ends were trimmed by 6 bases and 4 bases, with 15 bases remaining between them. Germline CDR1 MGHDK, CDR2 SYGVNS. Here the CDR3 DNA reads TGTGCCAGCAGGGGACAAATGGGGCGCTATGGCTACACCTTC. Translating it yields CASRGQMGRYGYTF.

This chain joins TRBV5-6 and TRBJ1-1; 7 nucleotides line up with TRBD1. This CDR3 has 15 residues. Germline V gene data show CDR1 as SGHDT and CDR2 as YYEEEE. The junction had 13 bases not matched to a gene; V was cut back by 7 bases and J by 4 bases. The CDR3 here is CASSQLDREVTEAFF. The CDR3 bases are TGTGCCAGCTCTCAATTAGACAGGGAAGTCACTGAAGCTTTCTTT. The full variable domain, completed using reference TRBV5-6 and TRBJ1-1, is DAGVTQSPTHLIKTRGQQVTLRCSPKSGHDTVSWYQQALGQGPQFIFQYYEEEERQRGNFPDRFSGHQFPNYSSELNVNALLLGDSALYLCASSQLDREVTEAFFGQGTRLTVV.

Here the CDR3 reads CASSLDGAYEQYF. CDR3 coding DNA: TGCGCCAGCAGCTTGGACGGAGCCTACGAGCAGTACTTC. The genes are TRBV5-1 and TRBJ2-7; D uncertain. V dropped 0 bases and J dropped 2 bases, with 6 bases sitting between them. From germline, CDR1 is SGHRS and CDR2 YFSETQ. The CDR3 runs to 13 residues. The full variable domain, rest sourced from reference TRBV5-1 and TRBJ2-7, is KAGVTQTPRYLIKTRGQQVTLSCSPISGHRSVSWYQQTPGQGLQFLFEYFSETQRNKGNFPGRFSGRQFSNSRSEMNVSTLELGDSALYLCASSLDGAYEQYFGPGTRLTVT.

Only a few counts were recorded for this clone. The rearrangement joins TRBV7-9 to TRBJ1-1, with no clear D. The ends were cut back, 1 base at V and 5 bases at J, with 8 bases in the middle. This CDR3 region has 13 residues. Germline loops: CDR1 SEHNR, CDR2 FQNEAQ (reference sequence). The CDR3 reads CASSLDQRTEAFF. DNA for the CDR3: TGTGCCAGCAGCTTAGACCAGAGGACTGAAGCTTTCTTT.

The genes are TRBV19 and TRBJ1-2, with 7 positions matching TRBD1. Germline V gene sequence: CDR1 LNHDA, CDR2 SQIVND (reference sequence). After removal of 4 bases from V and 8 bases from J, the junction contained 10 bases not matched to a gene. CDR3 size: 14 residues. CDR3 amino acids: CASSTTGAPRGYTF. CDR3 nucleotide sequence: TGTGCCAGTAGTACCACAGGGGCCCCACGGGGCTACACCTTC.

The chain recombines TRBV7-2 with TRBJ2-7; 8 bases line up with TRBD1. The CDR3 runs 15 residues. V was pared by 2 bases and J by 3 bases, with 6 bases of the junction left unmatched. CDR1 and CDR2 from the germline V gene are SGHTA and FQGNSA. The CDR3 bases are TGTGCCAGCAGCTTAATCGCAGGGGGCCTCTACGAGCAGTACTTC. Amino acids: CASSLIAGGLYEQYF.

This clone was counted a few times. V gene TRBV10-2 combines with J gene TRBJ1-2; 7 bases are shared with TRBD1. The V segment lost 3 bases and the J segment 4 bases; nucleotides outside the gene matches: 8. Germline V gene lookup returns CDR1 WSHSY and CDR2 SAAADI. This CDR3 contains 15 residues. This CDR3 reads CASSEPTGAGYGYTF. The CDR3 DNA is TGCGCCAGCAGTGAACCTACAGGGGCTGGCTATGGCTACACCTTC.